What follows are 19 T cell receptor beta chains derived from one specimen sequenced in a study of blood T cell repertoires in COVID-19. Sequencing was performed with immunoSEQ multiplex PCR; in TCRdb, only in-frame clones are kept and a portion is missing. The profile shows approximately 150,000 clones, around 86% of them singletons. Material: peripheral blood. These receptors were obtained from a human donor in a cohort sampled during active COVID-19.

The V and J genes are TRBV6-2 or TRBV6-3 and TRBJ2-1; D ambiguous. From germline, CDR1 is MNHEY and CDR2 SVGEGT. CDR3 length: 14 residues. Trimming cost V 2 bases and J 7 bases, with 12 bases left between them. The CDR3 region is CASSYGGSLNEQFF. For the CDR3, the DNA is TGTGCCAGCAGTTACGGTGGTAGTCTGAATGAGCAGTTCTTC.

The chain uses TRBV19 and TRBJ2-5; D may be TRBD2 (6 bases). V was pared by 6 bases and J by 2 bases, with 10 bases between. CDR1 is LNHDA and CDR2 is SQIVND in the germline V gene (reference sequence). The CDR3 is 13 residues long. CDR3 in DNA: TGTGCCAGTAGCGGGAGTAGGCAAGAGACCCAGTACTTC. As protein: CASSGSRQETQYF. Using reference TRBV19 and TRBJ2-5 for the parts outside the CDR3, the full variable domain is DGGITQSPKYLFRKEGQNVTLSCEQNLNHDAMYWYRQDPGQGLRLIYYSQIVNDFQKGDIAEGYSVSREKKESFPLTVTSAQKNPTAFYLCASSGSRQETQYFGPGTRLLVL.

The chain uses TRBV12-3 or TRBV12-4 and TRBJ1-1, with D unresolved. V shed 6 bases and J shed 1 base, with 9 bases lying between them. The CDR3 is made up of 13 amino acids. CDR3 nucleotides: TGTGCCAGCAGCCCCCCGGGGAACACTGAAGCTTTCTTT. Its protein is CASSPPGNTEAFF.

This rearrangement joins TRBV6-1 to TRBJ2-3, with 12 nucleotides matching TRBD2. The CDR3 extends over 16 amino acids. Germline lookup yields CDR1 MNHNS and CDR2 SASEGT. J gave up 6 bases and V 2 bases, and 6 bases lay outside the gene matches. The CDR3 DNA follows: TGTGCCAGCAGTGAAATACTAGCGGGAGGAATGGATACGCAGTATTTT. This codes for CASSEILAGGMDTQYF.

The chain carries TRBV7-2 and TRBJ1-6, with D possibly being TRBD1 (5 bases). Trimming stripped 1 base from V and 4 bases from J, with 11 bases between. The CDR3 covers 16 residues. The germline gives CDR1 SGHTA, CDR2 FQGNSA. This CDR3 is CASSLGPGWYNSPLHF. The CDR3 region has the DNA TGTGCCAGCAGCTTAGGTCCAGGGTGGTATAATTCACCCCTCCACTTT.

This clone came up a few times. The CDR3 sequence is CASSKPREGAETQYF. The CDR3 nucleotides are TGTGCCAGCAGCAAGCCCAGGGAAGGGGCAGAGACCCAGTACTTC. The gene calls are TRBV5-4 and TRBJ2-5; tentatively, D is TRBD1 (5 bases). Trimming stripped 4 bases from V and 4 bases from J, with 17 bases between. The germline V gene encodes CDR1 SGHNT and CDR2 YYREEE (reference sequence). This CDR3 is built from 15 residues.

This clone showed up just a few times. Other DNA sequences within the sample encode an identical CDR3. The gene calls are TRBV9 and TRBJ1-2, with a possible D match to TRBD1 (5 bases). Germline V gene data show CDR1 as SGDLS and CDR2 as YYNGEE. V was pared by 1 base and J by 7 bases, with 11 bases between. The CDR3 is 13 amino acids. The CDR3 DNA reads TGTGCCAGCAGCGTACAGGGCTTGGGTGGCTACACCTTC. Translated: CASSVQGLGGYTF.

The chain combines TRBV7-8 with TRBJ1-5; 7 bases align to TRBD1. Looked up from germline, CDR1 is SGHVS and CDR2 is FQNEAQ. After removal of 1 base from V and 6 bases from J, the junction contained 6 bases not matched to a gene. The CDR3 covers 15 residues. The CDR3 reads CASSLDRGLTQPQHF. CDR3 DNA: TGTGCCAGCAGCTTAGACAGGGGCCTAACTCAGCCCCAGCATTTT. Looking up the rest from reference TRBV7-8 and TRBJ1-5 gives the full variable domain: GAGVSQSPRYKVAKRGQDVALRCDPISGHVSLFWYQQALGQGPEFLTYFQNEAQLDKSGLPSDRFFAERPEGSVSTLKIQRTQQEDSAVYLCASSLDRGLTQPQHFGDGTRLSIL.

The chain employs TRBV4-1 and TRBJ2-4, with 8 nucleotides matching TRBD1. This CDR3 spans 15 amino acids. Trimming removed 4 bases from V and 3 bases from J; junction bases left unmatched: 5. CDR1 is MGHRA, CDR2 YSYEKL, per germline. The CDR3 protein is CASSRQGAGKNIQYF. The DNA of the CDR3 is TGCGCCAGCAGCCGGCAGGGGGCGGGCAAAAACATTCAGTACTTC.

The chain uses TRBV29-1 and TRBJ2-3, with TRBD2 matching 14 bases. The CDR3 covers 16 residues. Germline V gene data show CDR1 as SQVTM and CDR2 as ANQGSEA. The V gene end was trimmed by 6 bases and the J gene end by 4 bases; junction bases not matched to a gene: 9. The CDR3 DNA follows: TGCAGCGTAGCCGGGACTAGCGGGAGTGTTGCAGATACGCAGTATTTT. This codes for CSVAGTSGSVADTQYF.

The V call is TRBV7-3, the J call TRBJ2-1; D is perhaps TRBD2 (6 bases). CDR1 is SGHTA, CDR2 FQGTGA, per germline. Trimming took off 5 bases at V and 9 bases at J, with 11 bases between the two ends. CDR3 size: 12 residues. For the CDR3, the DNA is TGTGCCAGCAGCCTCGTGGGGGGTGAGCAGTTCTTC. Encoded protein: CASSLVGGEQFF.

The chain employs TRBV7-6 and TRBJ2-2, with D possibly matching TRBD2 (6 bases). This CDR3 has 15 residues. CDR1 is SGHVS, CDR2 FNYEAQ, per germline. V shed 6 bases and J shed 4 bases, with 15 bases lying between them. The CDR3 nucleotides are TGTGCCAGCAGATTCGTTAGCGGTTCCACCGGGGAGCTGTTTTTT. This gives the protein CASRFVSGSTGELFF.

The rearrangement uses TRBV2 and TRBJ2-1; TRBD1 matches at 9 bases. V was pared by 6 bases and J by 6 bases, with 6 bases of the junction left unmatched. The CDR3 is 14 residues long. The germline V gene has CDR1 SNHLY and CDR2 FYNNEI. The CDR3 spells CASSAGTGSNEQFF. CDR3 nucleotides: TGTGCCAGCAGCGCCGGGACAGGGAGCAATGAGCAGTTCTTC.

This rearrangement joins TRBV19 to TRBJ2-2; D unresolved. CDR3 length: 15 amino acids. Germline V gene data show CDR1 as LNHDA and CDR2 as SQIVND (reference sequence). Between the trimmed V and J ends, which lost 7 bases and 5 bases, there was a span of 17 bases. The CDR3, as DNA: TGTGCCAGTAAGATCCCCGGAGCTCGGACCGGGGAGCTGTTTTTT. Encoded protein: CASKIPGARTGELFF. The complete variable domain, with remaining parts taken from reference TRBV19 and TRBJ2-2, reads DGGITQSPKYLFRKEGQNVTLSCEQNLNHDAMYWYRQDPGQGLRLIYYSQIVNDFQKGDIAEGYSVSREKKESFPLTVTSAQKNPTAFYLCASKIPGARTGELFFGEGSRLTVL.

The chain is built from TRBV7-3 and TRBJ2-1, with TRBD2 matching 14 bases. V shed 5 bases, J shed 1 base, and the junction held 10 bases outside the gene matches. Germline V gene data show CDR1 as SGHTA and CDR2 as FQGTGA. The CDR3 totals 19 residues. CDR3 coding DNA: TGTGCCAGCAGCACTCCCGGGACTAGCGGGAGAGCATCCTACAATGAGCAGTTCTTC. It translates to CASSTPGTSGRASYNEQFF.

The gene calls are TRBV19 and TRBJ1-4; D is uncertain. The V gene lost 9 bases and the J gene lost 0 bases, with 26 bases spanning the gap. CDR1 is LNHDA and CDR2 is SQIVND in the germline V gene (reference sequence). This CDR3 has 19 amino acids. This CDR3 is CASRPPGQFAIATNEKLFF. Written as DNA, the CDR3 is TGTGCCAGCCGCCCGCCGGGTCAATTCGCAATTGCAACTAATGAAAAACTGTTTTTT.

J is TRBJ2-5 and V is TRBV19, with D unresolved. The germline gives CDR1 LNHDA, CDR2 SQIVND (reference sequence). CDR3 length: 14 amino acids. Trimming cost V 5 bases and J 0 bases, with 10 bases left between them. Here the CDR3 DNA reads TGTGCCAGTAGTGTTCTGGCATACCAAGAGACCCAGTACTTC. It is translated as CASSVLAYQETQYF.

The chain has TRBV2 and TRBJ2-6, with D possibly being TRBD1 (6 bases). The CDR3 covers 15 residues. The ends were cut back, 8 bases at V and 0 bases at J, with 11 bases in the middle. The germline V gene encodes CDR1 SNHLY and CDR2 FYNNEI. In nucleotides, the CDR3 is TGTGCCAGCCGGACAGACAGCTCTGGGGCCAACGTCCTGACTTTC. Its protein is CASRTDSSGANVLTF.

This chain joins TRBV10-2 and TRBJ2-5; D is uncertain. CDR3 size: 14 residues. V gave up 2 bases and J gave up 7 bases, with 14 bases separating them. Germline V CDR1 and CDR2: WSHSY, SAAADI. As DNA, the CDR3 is TGCGCCAGCAGTGAGACGGTCCCGTCTAGGACCCAGTACTTC. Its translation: CASSETVPSRTQYF.